The clone carrying this T cell receptor (beta chain) was recorded a few times. These data originate in a study of blood T cell repertoires in COVID-19. TCRdb keeps only in-frame clones here, not all; method: immunoSEQ multiplex PCR. The repertoire holds some 130,000 clones, with 60% to 80% as singletons. This CDR3 comprises 13 residues. Germline V CDR1 and CDR2: LNHNV, YYDKDF (reference sequence). Between the trimmed V and J ends, which lost 1 base and 5 bases, there was a span of 9 bases. The clonotype was recovered from a man in his fifties or sixties who had recovered from COVID-19. The specimen was peripheral blood. The chain recombines TRBV15 with TRBJ2-7, with no clear D. Here the CDR3 DNA reads TGTGCCACCAGCAGAGTACTGGGCCACGAGCAGTACTTC. This sequence encodes CATSRVLGHEQYF.